The present TCR beta chain was sequenced within a study of T-cell reconstitution after alpha-beta-depleted transplantation in children. This CDR3 has 16 amino acids. Germline lookup yields CDR1 ENHRY and CDR2 SYGVKD. The V and J ends lost 5 bases and 0 bases respectively, with 16 bases between them. Unique molecular identifiers were incorporated into the prepared TCRbeta library. MiXCR, applied by TCRdb to the PCR reads, yields one record per CDR3 protein. The top ten hold just over 2% of the sample, which has 450,000 to 600,000 distinct CDR3 sequences, roughly a tenth seen once. The V and J genes are TRBV10-3 and TRBJ2-5; D is perhaps TRBD1 (6 bases). The receptor was isolated from a child aged 2 to 15 with inherited bone marrow failure, due to receive a stem cell transplant. The specimen was PBMCs, collected before TCRalphabeta/CD19-depleted stem cell transplant. CDR3 nucleotide sequence: TGTGCCATCAGTTCCTTTGGGACACCGTACCAAGAGACCCAGTACTTC. Encoded protein: CAISSFGTPYQETQYF.